This T cell receptor (beta chain) was observed in a study of T cell clones after liver transplantation. Across the whole study: As an antigen-independent comparator, third-party-reactive TCRbeta sequences came from pre-transplant mixed lymphocyte reactions. Study results and caveats: Post-transplant time points were not standardized, so conclusions are preliminary.

Unstimulated PBMCs were sorted into CD3+CD4+ and CD3+CD8+ populations. The method was immunoSEQ multiplex PCR; TCRdb's version includes in-frame clones alone and lacks a portion of them. The sample comprises about 75,000 clones, 80% to 85% of which are singletons, and more than 2% rests with the top ten. The CDR3 has 16 amino acids. J was trimmed by 1 base and V by 5 bases; bases with no gene match: 8. Looked up from germline, CDR1 is SGHKS and CDR2 is YYEKEE (reference sequence). Note on this clone: The antigen is unknown.

This TCR came from a human patient who received a liver transplant. Some T cells may be the graft donor's. The chain employs TRBV5-5 and TRBJ1-3, with 8 bases fitting TRBD1. The source was CD4+ T cells from blood, collected 48 months after liver transplant. This CDR3 reads CASSFGQGHSGNTIYF. The CDR3 DNA reads TGTGCCAGCAGTTTTGGACAGGGACATTCTGGAAACACCATATATTTT.